This T cell receptor beta chain was obtained from a study of radiation and T cells in renal cell carcinoma. Study outcomes and limitations: Top tumor clonotypes rose in blood 2 weeks post-radiation, then contracted.

Note on this clone: The antigen is not known.

The assay was immunoSEQ multiplex PCR, and TCRdb's table has in-frame clones only and misses some. This repertoire shows about 78,000 clones, roughly nine tenths found once; its top ten account for 5% to 7.5%. The time point is: blood 4 weeks post-SBRT, at nephrectomy. The treatment: 15 Gy SBRT to primary tumor, nephrectomy 4 weeks later. Nephrectomy followed 15 Gy stereotactic body radiation by 4 weeks. Serial blood draws occurred at baseline and 2 and 4 weeks post-SBRT. The starting material was blood, obtained from a patient whose treatment included radiotherapy and nephrectomy. This TCR derives from a woman in her seventies with renal cell carcinoma.

The CDR3 reads CASSSRGTGELFF. CDR3 DNA sequence: TGTGCCAGCAGCTCTAGGGGGACCGGGGAGCTGTTTTTT. The genes are TRBV11-2 and TRBJ2-2; TRBD1 might be the D (6 bases). With 4 bases removed from V and 5 bases from J, the gap between germline ends came to 8 bases. Germline V gene sequence: CDR1 SGHAT, CDR2 FQNNGV. The CDR3 contains 13 residues.